The 6 T cell receptor beta chains below were found in one sample sequenced in a study of cytomegalovirus exposure and HLA in healthy donors. It was with 60 Vbeta and 13 Jbeta primers that the PCR ran. Only in-frame clones appear in the TCRdb table, and some are missing; sequencing was by immunoSEQ multiplex PCR. This sample has roughly 170,000 clones, with about 79% found just once. Sequencing input: PBMCs. All receptors derive from a girl aged 2 to 9 in good health and CMV-seropositive.

This CDR3 is CASSSQIGQGVFSGNTIYF. As DNA, the CDR3 is TGTGCCAGCAGCTCCCAAATAGGACAGGGAGTATTCTCTGGAAACACCATATATTTT. V gene TRBV13 combines with J gene TRBJ1-3; TRBD1 aligns across 8 bases. Trimming took 4 bases from V and 0 from J; bases not matched to a gene: 14. Germline V gene lookup returns CDR1 PRHDT and CDR2 FYEKMQ (reference sequence). This CDR3 is built from 19 residues.

The V gene is TRBV30, the J gene TRBJ1-1; D not resolved. Trimming stripped 1 base from V and 1 base from J, with 7 bases between. CDR1 and CDR2 from the germline V gene are GTSNPN and SVGIG (reference sequence). The CDR3 spans 13 residues. The CDR3 spells CAWSGGPNTEAFF. CDR3 DNA sequence: TGTGCCTGGAGTGGTGGGCCGAACACTGAAGCTTTCTTT. Full variable domain (remainder filled in from reference TRBV30 and TRBJ1-1): SQTIHQWPATLVQPVGSPLSLECTVEGTSNPNLYWYRQAAGRGLQLLFYSVGIGQISSEVPQNLSASRPQDRQFILSSKKLLLSDSGFYLCAWSGGPNTEAFFGQGTRLTVV.

The J gene is TRBJ2-5, the V gene TRBV27; 10 nucleotides match TRBD1. Looked up from germline, CDR1 is MNHEY and CDR2 is SMNVEV (reference sequence). V shed 2 bases and J 5 bases; nucleotides not matched to a gene: 23. This CDR3 has 21 amino acids. The chain's CDR3 is CASSLTSGTGAIIPYAETQYF. CDR3 coding DNA: TGTGCCAGCAGTTTAACATCCGGGACAGGGGCGATAATTCCCTACGCGGAGACCCAGTACTTC.

The chain is built from TRBV27 and TRBJ1-4, with 9 bases fitting TRBD1. Germline V gene sequence: CDR1 MNHEY, CDR2 SMNVEV (reference sequence). The CDR3 is 17 amino acids. V was pared by 4 bases and J by 7 bases, with 13 bases of the junction left unmatched. DNA of the CDR3: TGTGCCAGCAGTTACAACACTCCACAGGGGGCTGGTGAAAAACTGTTTTTT. Protein: CASSYNTPQGAGEKLFF. The full variable domain, its missing parts supplied by reference TRBV27 and TRBJ1-4, is EAQVTQNPRYLITVTGKKLTVTCSQNMNHEYMSWYRQDPGLGLRQIYYSMNVEVTDKGDVPEGYKVSRKEKRNFPLILESPSPNQTSLYFCASSYNTPQGAGEKLFFGSGTQLSVL.

V usage is TRBV6-6 and J usage is TRBJ2-5; the D gene is possibly TRBD2 (5 bases). This CDR3 spans 13 amino acids. With 5 bases removed from V and 2 bases from J, the gap between germline ends came to 9 bases. In germline, CDR1 is MNHNY, CDR2 SVGAGI (reference sequence). The CDR3 spells CASSTRVQETQYF. CDR3 nucleotides: TGTGCCAGCAGTACGAGGGTTCAAGAGACCCAGTACTTC.

The V call is TRBV28, the J call TRBJ1-1; 8 bases agree with TRBD1. The CDR3 consists of 16 residues. With V trimmed by 2 bases and J by 5 bases, 10 bases remained unmatched. Germline V CDR1 and CDR2: MDHEN, SYDVKM. CDR3 sequence: CASSLGSQGAITEAFF. The CDR3 DNA sequence: TGTGCCAGCAGTTTAGGGTCCCAGGGGGCGATTACTGAAGCTTTCTTT. The full variable domain, with the rest looked up from reference TRBV28 and TRBJ1-1, is DVKVTQSSRYLVKRTGEKVFLECVQDMDHENMFWYRQDPGLGLRLIYFSYDVKMKEKGDIPEGYSVSREKKERFSLILESASTNQTSMYLCASSLGSQGAITEAFFGQGTRLTVV.